This T cell receptor (beta chain) was profiled in a study of T cells expressing NK-cell markers. The overall study: All TCR beta repertoires analysed originated from sorted CD3+CD56+NKG2C+, CD3+CD56+NKG2C- and CD3+CD56-NKG2C+ T cells.

In regard to this clonotype: Its antigen is currently unknown.

TCRdb reprocessed the 5' RACE reads and keeps a single row for each CDR3 protein, giving no DNA. The specimen's table records a few hundred thousand distinct CDR3 sequences. Study-wide results and caveats: In a group of several donors, dominant NKG2C+ clonotypes represented about 1.0-7.0% of CD8+ T cells. Topping the CD3+CD56-NKG2C+ fraction as well were these clonotypes, in a few donors. There remained a lack of clarity about HCMV specificity of expanded NKG2C+ T cell clones.

This CDR3 has 13 amino acids. Germline CDR1 and CDR2: SGHTA and FQGTGA. Sequenced sample: blood T cells: a sorted CD56 or NKG2C T cell subset, CD4+ or CD8+ T cells, or bulk PBMC T cells (not recorded which). This receptor was identified in a man younger than 30 in good health. The chain recombines TRBV7-3 with TRBJ2-4; TCRdb picks TRBD1, but there is no DNA to check that call. The CDR3: CASSTGTGNIQYF.